Following are 3 T cell receptor beta chains from one sample sequenced in a study of cytomegalovirus exposure and HLA in healthy donors. The study ran its PCR with 60 Vbeta and 13 Jbeta primers. Clones were read by immunoSEQ multiplex PCR, and TCRdb kept only the in-frame ones, dropping some. The sample has approximately 260,000 clones; 80% to 90% are singletons. The material sequenced was PBMCs. Receptors were obtained from a woman aged 35 to 49 in good health and CMV-seropositive.

CDR3 region: CASSGRSRVSQPQHF. The CDR3 nucleotides read TGTGCCAGTAGCGGACGGTCGAGGGTGAGCCAGCCCCAGCATTTT. The V gene is TRBV19, the J gene TRBJ1-5; D is unclear. Germline CDR1 is LNHDA and CDR2 is SQIVND (reference sequence). The CDR3 extends over 15 amino acids. The V gene lost 6 bases and the J gene lost 7 bases, with 19 bases spanning the gap.

The table lists this clone with a few counts. The gene calls are TRBV14 and TRBJ1-3; D not resolved. The CDR3 has 16 amino acids. CDR1 and CDR2 from the germline V gene are SGHDN and FVKESK. Trimming stripped 0 bases from V and 4 bases from J, with 13 bases between. The CDR3 bases are TGTGCCAGCAGCCAAGACCAGACAAGACTAGGAAACACCATATATTTT. Translation: CASSQDQTRLGNTIYF.

This chain joins TRBV2 and TRBJ2-1; TRBD1 agrees at 7 bases. Germline-derived CDR1 and CDR2 are SNHLY and FYNNEI. This CDR3 spans 17 amino acids. The V segment lost 7 bases and the J segment 6 bases; nucleotides outside the gene matches: 18. The CDR3 loop reads CASTPPKQGRRGNEQFF. CDR3 nucleotide sequence: TGTGCCAGCACCCCACCGAAACAGGGGAGACGAGGCAATGAGCAGTTCTTC.